A single sample gave rise to the 29 T cell receptor beta chains below, sequenced in a study of cytomegalovirus exposure and HLA in healthy donors. The table came from immunoSEQ multiplex PCR; TCRdb's copy has only in-frame clones and leaves some out. The data show more than 95,000 clones, about nine tenths seen once. The source material was PBMCs. Receptors were obtained from a man aged 18 to 30 in good health and CMV-seronegative.

The rearrangement uses TRBV19 and TRBJ2-2; 10 bases are shared with TRBD1. V gave up 0 bases and J gave up 0 bases; unmatched junction bases: 4. This CDR3 comprises 18 residues. Germline CDR1 and CDR2: LNHDA and SQIVND (reference sequence). The CDR3 spells CASSIDLGTGANTGELFF. The CDR3 DNA sequence: TGTGCCAGTAGTATAGATCTGGGGACAGGGGCGAACACCGGGGAGCTGTTTTTT.

V gene TRBV5-1 combines with J gene TRBJ1-5; 7 bases agree with TRBD1. The ends lost 10 bases at V and 3 bases at J; junction bases unmatched: 10. CDR1 is SGHRS and CDR2 is YFSETQ in the germline V gene. The CDR3 is made up of 14 amino acids. This CDR3 is CAERPQGVNQPQHF. CDR3 nucleotides: TGCGCCGAAAGGCCCCAGGGGGTCAATCAGCCCCAGCATTTT.

This chain uses TRBV10-3 with TRBJ2-3; 8 bases line up with TRBD2. This CDR3 region has 17 residues. With V trimmed by 0 bases and J by 0 bases, 5 bases remained unmatched. Germline CDR1 is ENHRY and CDR2 is SYGVKD. The CDR3 loop is CAISESVLAASTDTQYF. In DNA, the CDR3 is TGTGCCATCAGTGAGTCCGTACTAGCGGCTAGCACAGATACGCAGTATTTT.

The chain recombines TRBV27 with TRBJ1-1, with D unresolved. Germline V gives CDR1 MNHEY, CDR2 SMNVEV (reference sequence). This CDR3 has 12 residues. V shed 8 bases and J shed 1 base, with 8 bases lying between them. In DNA, the CDR3 is TGTGCCAGCCGACGGAGGAACACTGAAGCTTTCTTT. Encoded protein: CASRRRNTEAFF.

CDR3 protein: CASSGSNQPQHF. DNA of the CDR3: TGTGCCAGCAGCGGCAGCAATCAGCCCCAGCATTTT. V gene TRBV7-9 combines with J gene TRBJ1-5; D is uncertain. The CDR3 spans 12 residues. Deletions cut 5 bases from V and 1 base from J, with 3 bases between. Germline V gene data show CDR1 as SEHNR and CDR2 as FQNEAQ (reference sequence).

The V gene is TRBV7-7, the J gene TRBJ2-1, with no clear D. V was pared by 0 bases and J by 5 bases, with 5 bases between. This CDR3 spans 13 amino acids. Germline V CDR1 and CDR2: SSHAT, FNYEAQ (reference sequence). The chain's CDR3 is CASSLAGDNEQFF. Here the CDR3 DNA reads TGTGCCAGCAGCTTAGCCGGAGACAATGAGCAGTTCTTC.

The DNA for the CDR3 is TGTGCCAGCAGCTTAGCGGGGTTAGAGACCCAGTACTTC. Translation: CASSLAGLETQYF. The chain combines TRBV11-2 with TRBJ2-5, with D tentatively TRBD2 (5 bases). The germline V gene encodes CDR1 SGHAT and CDR2 FQNNGV. This CDR3 is built from 13 residues. Trimming stripped 1 base from V and 4 bases from J, with 7 bases between.

DNA for the CDR3: TGTGCCAGTAGCCCCTTAGCGGAGAGCTCCTACGAGCAGTACTTC. Translated: CASSPLAESSYEQYF. V and J are TRBV19 and TRBJ2-7, with D possibly being TRBD2 (6 bases). The V gene's germline CDR1 is LNHDA and CDR2 SQIVND (reference sequence). The V end was cut by 6 bases, the J end by 0 bases, with 15 bases between. This CDR3 has 15 residues.

The chain links TRBV6-5 to TRBJ2-7, with a tentative D call TRBD1 (6 bases). Trimming stripped 6 bases from V and 3 bases from J, with 9 bases between. Per the germline V gene, CDR1 is MNHEY and CDR2 is SVGAGI. The CDR3 extends over 12 amino acids. For the CDR3, the DNA is TGTGCCAGCAGCGTCAGGGGCTACGAGCAGTACTTC. Amino acid sequence: CASSVRGYEQYF.

This chain uses TRBV12-5 with TRBJ2-1; TRBD2 agrees at 14 bases. With V trimmed by 6 bases and J by 5 bases, 12 bases remained unmatched. CDR3 length equals 18 residues. CDR1 LGHNT and CDR2 FRNRAP come from the germline V gene. This CDR3 is CASGKTGTSGSLDNEQFF. CDR3 bases: TGTGCTAGTGGAAAGACCGGGACTAGCGGGAGTCTTGACAATGAGCAGTTCTTC.

This chain links TRBV7-2 with TRBJ2-3; TRBD1 matches 9 bases. V trimming: 5 bases; J trimming: 3 bases; junction bases outside the gene matches: 6. Germline CDR1 SGHTA, CDR2 FQGNSA. The CDR3 runs 15 residues. The CDR3 DNA is TGTGCCAGCAGCGACCGGGACAGGGCAACAGATACGCAGTATTTT. Translation gives CASSDRDRATDTQYF.

The CDR3 DNA reads TGCGCCAGCAGCCCCTGGACGGGGTCCCGGGAGACCCAGTACTTC. This translates into CASSPWTGSRETQYF. The rearrangement links TRBV5-1 to TRBJ2-5; D may be TRBD2 (5 bases). V lost 4 bases and J lost 5, with 18 bases in between. The CDR3 covers 15 residues. Germline V gene sequence: CDR1 SGHRS, CDR2 YFSETQ.

The rearrangement uses TRBV9 and TRBJ1-1, with 8 bases aligning to TRBD1. Losses at the gene ends were 3 bases for V and 5 bases for J; bases not matched to a gene: 9. The CDR3 consists of 15 residues. The germline V gene has CDR1 SGDLS and CDR2 YYNGEE. The CDR3 loop is CASSDGRGLGTEAFF. The CDR3 DNA is TGTGCCAGCAGCGATGGCAGGGGGCTGGGGACTGAAGCTTTCTTT.

This chain links TRBV11-3 with TRBJ2-7, with a weak D call TRBD1 (6 bases). V was shortened by 5 bases and J by 5 bases, with 16 bases between the two germline ends. CDR1 and CDR2 (germline): SGHNT, YENEEA. The CDR3 totals 14 residues. The CDR3, as DNA: TGTGCCAGCAGCGGTTACACAGGGCCCCACGAGCAGTACTTC. Translation: CASSGYTGPHEQYF.

The chain carries TRBV29-1 and TRBJ1-2, with a weak D call TRBD1 (5 bases). CDR3 length: 13 amino acids. V lost 5 bases and J 2 bases, leaving 12 bases between the germline ends. Germline lookup yields CDR1 SQVTM and CDR2 ANQGSEA. The CDR3 nucleotides read TGCAGCGTTTCCTTGACAGCCAACTATGGCTACACCTTC. The encoded protein is CSVSLTANYGYTF.

The rearrangement joins TRBV6-4 to TRBJ2-3, with 11 nucleotides matching TRBD2. The germline CDR1 and CDR2 sequences are MRHNA and SNTAGT. The CDR3 covers 15 residues. With 6 bases clipped from V and 2 bases from J, the junction kept 4 bases outside the gene matches. In nucleotides, the CDR3 is TGTGCCAGCAGGCCACTAGCGGGAGACACAGATACGCAGTATTTT. It encodes CASRPLAGDTDTQYF.

This clone was detected once. This chain uses TRBV7-2 with TRBJ2-5, with a possible D match to TRBD1 (5 bases). The germline CDR1 and CDR2 sequences are SGHTA and FQGNSA. The V end lost 0 bases, the J end lost 5 bases, and 13 bases lay between the germline ends. CDR3 length: 15 amino acids. CDR3 bases: TGTGCCAGCAGCTTAGCCTCAGGGTTGTGGGAGACCCAGTACTTC. It translates to CASSLASGLWETQYF.

The rearrangement links TRBV6-6 to TRBJ1-6, with 7 nucleotides matching TRBD1. Germline V gene sequence: CDR1 MNHNY, CDR2 SVGAGI (reference sequence). With V trimmed by 4 bases and J by 4 bases, 1 base remained unmatched. CDR3 length equals 14 residues. The DNA of the CDR3 is TGTGCCAGCAGTTCGGGACAGTATAATTCACCCCTCCACTTT. It encodes CASSSGQYNSPLHF.

This clone was detected only a few times. V gene TRBV7-2 combines with J gene TRBJ2-1, with no clear D. Trimming left V 4 bases short and J 2 bases short, with 6 bases between. This CDR3 contains 13 residues. Germline V gene data show CDR1 as SGHTA and CDR2 as FQGNSA. This CDR3 is CASSWQAYNEQFF. CDR3 sequence (DNA): TGTGCCAGCAGCTGGCAGGCCTACAATGAGCAGTTCTTC.

The rearrangement uses TRBV7-9 and TRBJ2-2; D is perhaps TRBD2 (5 bases). The CDR3 is 16 residues long. V was shortened by 4 bases and J by 6 bases, with 18 bases between the two germline ends. The germline V gene has CDR1 SEHNR and CDR2 FQNEAQ (reference sequence). The CDR3 DNA is TGTGCCAGCAGCTCCAGGTCGAGGGATTCGGCCGGGGAGCTGTTTTTT. Encoded protein: CASSSRSRDSAGELFF. The entire variable domain, with the rest obtained from reference TRBV7-9 and TRBJ2-2, is as follows: DTGVSQNPRHKITKRGQNVTFRCDPISEHNRLYWYRQTLGQGPEFLTYFQNEAQLEKSRLLSDRFSAERPKGSFSTLEIQRTEQGDSAMYLCASSSRSRDSAGELFFGEGSRLTVL.

V usage is TRBV7-8 and J usage is TRBJ2-7; 7 bases agree with TRBD2. The germline gives CDR1 SGHVS, CDR2 FQNEAQ. V lost 6 bases to trimming and J lost 5 bases; unmatched junction nucleotides: 7. The CDR3 runs to 13 residues. Written as DNA, the CDR3 is TGTGCCAGCAGAGAAGGACTAGTCCACGAGCAGTACTTC. Protein sequence: CASREGLVHEQYF. The full variable domain, in which reference TRBV7-8 and TRBJ2-7 provide the parts outside the CDR3, is GAGVSQSPRYKVAKRGQDVALRCDPISGHVSLFWYQQALGQGPEFLTYFQNEAQLDKSGLPSDRFFAERPEGSVSTLKIQRTQQEDSAVYLCASREGLVHEQYFGPGTRLTVT.

The chain recombines TRBV11-2 with TRBJ1-1; 7 nucleotides agree with TRBD1. The V gene end was trimmed by 2 bases and the J gene end by 4 bases; junction bases not matched to a gene: 1. The germline CDR1 and CDR2 sequences are SGHAT and FQNNGV. This CDR3 comprises 13 residues. The CDR3 reads CASSLQGGTEAFF. The DNA for the CDR3 is TGTGCCAGCAGCTTACAGGGGGGCACTGAAGCTTTCTTT.

V usage is TRBV30 and J usage is TRBJ2-5; D call uncertain. The CDR3 is 13 amino acids. CDR1 is GTSNPN and CDR2 is SVGIG in the germline V gene (reference sequence). V was shortened by 0 bases and J by 1 base, with 6 bases between the two germline ends. Here the CDR3 DNA reads TGTGCCTGGAGTGTGCAGGCCCAAGAGACCCAGTACTTC. Amino acid sequence: CAWSVQAQETQYF.

The rearrangement joins TRBV5-1 to TRBJ2-2; no clear D gene. The germline CDR1 and CDR2 sequences are SGHRS and YFSETQ. The V and J ends lost 0 bases and 5 bases respectively, with 14 bases between them. This CDR3 has 16 amino acids. CDR3 in amino acids: CASSLVGPASTGELFF. In DNA, the CDR3 is TGCGCCAGCAGCTTGGTGGGCCCGGCAAGTACCGGGGAGCTGTTTTTT.

The gene calls are TRBV25-1 and TRBJ2-5; 7 bases agree with TRBD2. V lost 5 bases to trimming and J lost 0 bases; unmatched junction nucleotides: 3. The CDR3 runs to 14 residues. Looked up from germline, CDR1 is MGHDK and CDR2 is SYGVNS. The DNA for the CDR3 is TGTGCCAGCAGTCCAGCGGGATACCAAGAGACCCAGTACTTC. Translating it yields CASSPAGYQETQYF. Together with reference TRBV25-1 and TRBJ2-5, the CDR3 gives the full variable domain: EADIYQTPRYLVIGTGKKITLECSQTMGHDKMYWYQQDPGMELHLIHYSYGVNSTEKGDLSSESTVSRIRTEHFPLTLESARPSHTSQYLCASSPAGYQETQYFGPGTRLLVL.

V usage is TRBV9 and J usage is TRBJ2-7; possibly TRBD2 for D (6 bases). V lost 0 bases and J lost 5, with 18 bases in between. Germline CDR1 and CDR2: SGDLS and YYNGEE. This CDR3 is 16 amino acids long. CDR3: CASSVEMGDWSDEQYF. CDR3 in DNA: TGTGCCAGCAGCGTAGAGATGGGGGACTGGTCCGACGAGCAGTACTTC.

The chain employs TRBV9 and TRBJ2-1; D unresolved. Germline lookup yields CDR1 SGDLS and CDR2 YYNGEE. Trimming left V 3 bases short and J 12 bases short, with 10 bases between. This CDR3 spans 11 amino acids. The CDR3 DNA reads TGTGCCAGCAGCGGCGGTCTGGGGCAGTTCTTC. Translation gives CASSGGLGQFF.

This clone showed up just a few times. The chain employs TRBV30 and TRBJ1-1; the D is unclear. This CDR3 contains 13 residues. Between the trimmed V and J ends, which lost 0 bases and 1 base, there was a span of 6 bases. Germline V gene data show CDR1 as GTSNPN and CDR2 as SVGIG (reference sequence). CDR3 sequence (DNA): TGTGCCTGGAGTGTAGCCGAGAACACTGAAGCTTTCTTT. This sequence encodes CAWSVAENTEAFF.

This chain connects TRBV28 to TRBJ2-3, with 9 bases that match TRBD1. V shed 1 base and J 5 bases; nucleotides not matched to a gene: 4. This CDR3 has 15 amino acids. CDR1 is MDHEN and CDR2 is SYDVKM in the germline V gene. CDR3 sequence reads: CASSLLDRGRDTQYF. DNA for the CDR3: TGTGCCAGCAGTTTATTAGACAGGGGGAGAGATACGCAGTATTTT.